Following are 18 T cell receptor beta chains from one sample sequenced in a study of T cell clones after liver transplantation (dated by TCRdb to the late 2010s). The method was the immunoSEQ multiplex PCR assay. As stored in TCRdb, this immuneACCESS dataset retains in-frame rearrangements with V and J assigned. A fraction of the clones does not appear; measured against another copy, unresolved V genes explain less than half of the discrepancy, and the remainder lacks a known reason. This sample is represented by 72,000 or so clones; approximately 82% of them were singletons. The ten top clones hold about 2.5% of the sample. The sample in question was CD4+ T cells from blood, obtained at the 22-month timepoint. The receptors were gathered from a human patient who received a liver transplant. Some T cells seen after a transplant may have their origin in the graft donor.

The V gene is TRBV19, the J gene TRBJ2-7; 9 positions agree with TRBD1. Germline trimming cut 8 bases from V and 5 bases from J; bases unmatched to any gene: 7. The CDR3 runs 13 residues. Germline loops: CDR1 LNHDA, CDR2 SQIVND (reference sequence). The CDR3 DNA reads TGTGCCAGTCGAAGGACAGGGGTGGACGAGCAGTACTTC. Translated, it gives CASRRTGVDEQYF.

The chain uses TRBV5-4 and TRBJ2-7; D is perhaps TRBD1 (6 bases). Between the trimmed V and J ends, which lost 5 bases and 3 bases, there was a span of 18 bases. Germline CDR1 is SGHNT and CDR2 is YYREEE (reference sequence). The CDR3 is 15 amino acids. The CDR3 nucleotides are TGTGCCAGCAGTGAGACCCCGGGACAAAGCTACGAGCAGTACTTC. This gives the protein CASSETPGQSYEQYF.

This clone was counted a few times. V and J are TRBV29-1 and TRBJ1-2; D is perhaps TRBD1 (5 bases). The V end was cut by 2 bases, the J end by 4 bases, with 14 bases between. Germline V gene data show CDR1 as SQVTM and CDR2 as ANQGSEA. The CDR3 has 14 amino acids. CDR3 DNA sequence: TGCAGCGTTGAAAATGGGGACGCGGGCTATGGCTACACCTTC. This sequence encodes CSVENGDAGYGYTF.

V gene TRBV5-6 combines with J gene TRBJ2-5; the match to TRBD2 covers 8 bases. The V gene end was trimmed by 2 bases and the J gene end by 5 bases; junction bases not matched to a gene: 2. Germline V lookup: CDR1 SGHDT, CDR2 YYEEEE. CDR3 size: 13 residues. CDR3 protein: CASSFGGRETQYF. CDR3 nucleotides: TGTGCCAGCAGCTTCGGCGGGAGGGAGACCCAGTACTTC.

J is TRBJ1-6 and V is TRBV27; TRBD1 might be the D (6 bases). Germline CDR1 MNHEY, CDR2 SMNVEV (reference sequence). Between the trimmed V and J ends, which lost 2 bases and 0 bases, there was a span of 14 bases. This CDR3 region has 18 residues. The CDR3 sequence: CASSLGGGGHSYNSPLHF. The CDR3 coding sequence is TGTGCCAGCAGTTTAGGGGGTGGGGGACACTCCTATAATTCACCCCTCCACTTT.

V and J are TRBV5-1 and TRBJ1-3; D possibly corresponds to TRBD1 (6 bases). V lost 0 bases and J lost 4, with 14 bases in between. The length of the CDR3 is 16 residues. Germline V lookup: CDR1 SGHRS, CDR2 YFSETQ. Here the CDR3 DNA reads TGCGCCAGCAGCTTGGCAGGGGTTGAGAGAGGAAACACCATATATTTT. Residues: CASSLAGVERGNTIYF.

V gene TRBV30 combines with J gene TRBJ2-3, with TRBD2 identical over 10 bases. The CDR3 has 16 residues. Germline V gene sequence: CDR1 GTSNPN, CDR2 SVGIG (reference sequence). Unmatched junction bases numbered 12, after V lost 3 bases and J lost 6 bases. The CDR3 here is CAWSGRAGGGHDTQYF. Written as DNA, the CDR3 is TGTGCCTGGAGCGGGCGAGCGGGAGGGGGGCACGATACGCAGTATTTT.

J is TRBJ2-6 and V is TRBV10-3, with TRBD2 as a possible D gene (5 bases). V was clipped by 2 bases and J by 0 bases, with 20 bases between them. Germline V gene lookup returns CDR1 ENHRY and CDR2 SYGVKD. The CDR3 spans 20 residues. The CDR3 DNA reads as TGTGCCATCAGTGAGGCCGGCAGGAGGTGGACTGACTCTGGGGCCAACGTCCTGACTTTC. Protein sequence: CAISEAGRRWTDSGANVLTF.

The CDR3 nucleotides are TGTGCCAGCAGTTTAAGTTTAGCGGGGGGAAGTACGCAGTATTTT. Encoded protein: CASSLSLAGGSTQYF. This chain joins TRBV28 and TRBJ2-3; TRBD2 agrees at 10 bases. With V trimmed by 2 bases and J by 8 bases, 7 bases remained unmatched. Germline values: CDR1 MDHEN, CDR2 SYDVKM. The CDR3 extends over 15 amino acids.

This clone was observed a few times. This sequence joins TRBV19 and TRBJ1-5; 11 bases fit TRBD1. Germline V gene sequence: CDR1 LNHDA, CDR2 SQIVND (reference sequence). The CDR3 has 15 residues. V gave up 7 bases and J gave up 5 bases; unmatched junction bases: 7. DNA of the CDR3: TGTGCCAGTATCGGGTCGGACAGGGGGCATCAGCCCCAGCATTTT. Translating gives CASIGSDRGHQPQHF.

V gene TRBV4-3 combines with J gene TRBJ2-4, with 7 bases matching TRBD1. Germline CDR1 LGHNA, CDR2 YSLEER. The CDR3 totals 14 residues. Unmatched junction bases numbered 9, after V lost 4 bases and J lost 9 bases. The CDR3, as DNA: TGCGCCAGCAGCCTAAACAGGGGTAGCTCCATTCAGTACTTC. Encoded protein: CASSLNRGSSIQYF.

The table lists this clone with a count of one. V is TRBV2 and J is TRBJ2-7; tentative D call: TRBD1 (5 bases). V gave up 5 bases and J gave up 2 bases, with 10 bases separating them. CDR3 length equals 13 residues. Per the germline V gene, CDR1 is SNHLY and CDR2 is FYNNEI. CDR3 residues: CASSRTDTYEQYF. DNA of the CDR3: TGTGCCAGCAGTAGGACGGACACCTACGAGCAGTACTTC.

The rearrangement uses TRBV14 and TRBJ2-1; 10 bases agree with TRBD2. Per germline, CDR1 SGHDN and CDR2 FVKESK. The CDR3 spans 15 residues. The J segment lost 7 bases and the V segment lost 2 bases, leaving 5 bases of the junction unmatched. The CDR3 is CASSQLGLADNEQFF. Here the CDR3 DNA reads TGTGCCAGCAGCCAACTTGGACTAGCGGATAATGAGCAGTTCTTC.

The chain carries TRBV7-2 and TRBJ1-2, with 9 bases aligning to TRBD1. V gave up 2 bases and J gave up 8 bases; unmatched junction bases: 12. The CDR3 runs 16 residues. The germline V gene encodes CDR1 SGHTA and CDR2 FQGNSA. CDR3 nucleotide sequence: TGTGCCAGCAGCTTATACGCAGAACAGGGGGCAGGAGGCTACACCTTC. Its translation is CASSLYAEQGAGGYTF.

This chain uses TRBV19 with TRBJ2-1; tentative D call: TRBD2 (6 bases). CDR1 is LNHDA and CDR2 is SQIVND in the germline V gene (reference sequence). The CDR3 contains 13 residues. V lost 9 bases and J lost 8, with 17 bases in between. CDR3 sequence: CASRILTGDEQFF. CDR3 sequence (DNA): TGTGCCAGCAGGATACTGACGGGGGATGAGCAGTTCTTC.

This rearrangement joins TRBV7-2 to TRBJ2-7; D gene uncertain. The CDR3 sequence is 16 residues long. The germline CDR1 and CDR2 sequences are SGHTA and FQGNSA. V lost 0 bases to trimming and J lost 0 bases, with 12 bases between them. In DNA, the CDR3 is TGTGCCAGCAGCTTAGCGCGAGGCTTGAGCTCCTACGAGCAGTACTTC. Translated: CASSLARGLSSYEQYF.

This chain connects TRBV9 to TRBJ2-3; 7 nucleotides agree with TRBD2. Germline V gene data show CDR1 as SGDLS and CDR2 as YYNGEE. The junction had 7 bases not matched to a gene; V was cut back by 10 bases and J by 2 bases. The CDR3 has 13 residues. The CDR3 DNA follows: TGTGCCTCCTGTGCGGGGGTCACAGATACGCAGTATTTT. Protein sequence: CASCAGVTDTQYF.

This chain joins TRBV7-9 and TRBJ2-5; D is possibly TRBD1 or TRBD2 (5 bases each). The length of the CDR3 is 14 residues. V was pared by 4 bases and J by 5 bases, with 14 bases between. Germline values: CDR1 SEHNR, CDR2 FQNEAQ (reference sequence). The CDR3 DNA follows: TGTGCCAGCAGCTCTCGAGGGGCTGGGGAGACCCAGTACTTC. Translated, it gives CASSSRGAGETQYF.